Listed here are 8 T cell receptor beta chains from one sample, sequenced in a study of STAT5B mutations in CD4+ large granular lymphocyte leukemia. Measured with immunoSEQ multiplex PCR; TCRdb has only the in-frame clones, and not every one. The sample carries around 4,200 clones, about four fifths recorded once. The source material was PBMCs. The receptors come from a man in his 60s with CD4+ T-cell large granular lymphocyte leukemia.

The J gene is TRBJ1-3, the V gene TRBV4-1; maybe TRBD1 (5 bases). Germline V gene sequence: CDR1 MGHRA, CDR2 YSYEKL. The CDR3 consists of 15 residues. Trimming removed 5 bases at V and 4 bases at J, with 15 bases between. For the CDR3, the DNA is TGCGCCAGCAGCTCCCAAGAGGGGCCCGGAAACACCATATATTTT. Its protein is CASSSQEGPGNTIYF.

This clone was seen a few times. The chain combines TRBV19 with TRBJ2-7; 9 bases line up with TRBD1. V shed 4 bases, J shed 3 bases, and the junction held 4 bases outside the gene matches. The CDR3 consists of 14 residues. Germline V lookup: CDR1 LNHDA, CDR2 SQIVND (reference sequence). CDR3 in DNA: TGTGCCAGTAGTAAAAGACAGGGGGTCTACGAGCAGTACTTC. It yields the protein CASSKRQGVYEQYF.

This clone was observed a few times. V usage is TRBV5-4 and J usage is TRBJ2-1; a possible D gene is TRBD1 (6 bases). This CDR3 is 13 amino acids long. From germline, CDR1 is SGHNT and CDR2 YYREEE (reference sequence). Trimming removed 3 bases at V and 10 bases at J, with 14 bases between. The CDR3 spells CASSSTGFGEQFF. The CDR3 DNA reads TGTGCCAGCAGCTCCACAGGGTTCGGGGAGCAGTTCTTC. Full variable domain (remainder filled in from reference TRBV5-4 and TRBJ2-1): ETGVTQSPTHLIKTRGQQVTLRCSSQSGHNTVSWYQQALGQGPQFIFQYYREEENGRGNFPPRFSGLQFPNYSSELNVNALELDDSALYLCASSSTGFGEQFFGPGTRLTVL.

The rearrangement uses TRBV10-2 and TRBJ1-2; D might be TRBD1 (5 bases). V shed 8 bases and J shed 7 bases, with 20 bases lying between them. Germline V gene lookup returns CDR1 WSHSY and CDR2 SAAADI. CDR3 length equals 14 residues. The CDR3 DNA follows: TGCGCCAGCGGGGGAGCCCTCCTTTGGACTGGCTACACCTTC. It encodes CASGGALLWTGYTF.

This clone was seen more than once but under ten times. The chain is built from TRBV4-3 and TRBJ2-6; D call uncertain. Germline V gene sequence: CDR1 LGHNA, CDR2 YSLEER. The CDR3 totals 15 residues. The V and J ends lost 1 base and 1 base respectively, with 5 bases between them. The CDR3 spells CASSQAPSGANVLTF. DNA for the CDR3: TGCGCCAGCAGCCAAGCTCCATCTGGGGCCAACGTCCTGACTTTC.

J is TRBJ1-2 and V is TRBV10-1; D is unresolved. Germline assignment: CDR1 WNHNN and CDR2 SYGVQD (reference sequence). The CDR3 contains 16 residues. The germline V and J ends were trimmed by 0 bases and 4 bases, with 15 bases remaining between them. The CDR3 loop reads CASSESITGSPYGYTF. The CDR3 nucleotides read TGCGCCAGCAGTGAGTCGATCACGGGAAGTCCCTATGGCTACACCTTC.

The J gene is TRBJ2-2, the V gene TRBV27; D is uncertain. The ends were cut back, 2 bases at V and 3 bases at J, with 16 bases in the middle. The CDR3 runs 17 residues. From germline, CDR1 is MNHEY and CDR2 SMNVEV (reference sequence). The CDR3 bases are TGTGCCAGCAGTTTAGGTTTTCGGGCACAATACACCGGGGAGCTGTTTTTT. Translated: CASSLGFRAQYTGELFF.

CDR3 sequence (DNA): TGCGCCAGCAGGTTTGGTCCTTTCCCGCGCTCTGGAAACACCATATATTTT. Protein sequence: CASRFGPFPRSGNTIYF. V and J are TRBV5-1 and TRBJ1-3; D not certain. Trimming stripped 5 bases from V and 0 bases from J, with 18 bases between. Germline loops: CDR1 SGHRS, CDR2 YFSETQ. This CDR3 is built from 17 residues.